This T cell receptor (beta chain) was observed in a study of cytomegalovirus exposure and HLA in healthy donors. PCR was performed using 60 Vbeta and 13 Jbeta primers. Measured with immunoSEQ multiplex PCR; TCRdb has only the in-frame clones, and not every one. The sample records 120,000 or so clones, around 77% being singletons. V was shortened by 0 bases and J by 1 base, with 4 bases between the two germline ends. Germline assignment: CDR1 SGHRS and CDR2 YFSETQ. There are 14 residues in the CDR3. The gene calls are TRBV5-1 and TRBJ2-2, with D hard to call. The clonotype comes from a man between 18 and 35 years old in good health and CMV-seropositive. Sequencing used PBMCs. The DNA of the CDR3 is TGCGCCAGCAGCTTGGAGCGGAACACCGGGGAGCTGTTTTTT. Protein sequence: CASSLERNTGELFF.